Shown below are 22 T cell receptor beta chains from a single sample sequenced in a study of T cells in Graves' hyperthyroidism and ophthalmopathy. Amplified TCR beta CDR3 regions came from RNA transcripts. An initial round of RT-PCR targeting the TCR CDR3 relied on the HTBI primer set. TCRdb redid the calling of the multiplex PCR reads with MiXCR, one entry per CDR3 protein. This table has fewer than 650,000 distinct CDR3 sequences, approximately 15% appearing once. Sample: blood. These receptors were taken from a woman aged 18-35 years with Graves' ophthalmopathy.

The chain is built from TRBV5-1 and TRBJ1-4; 7 bases line up with TRBD1. The CDR3 loop spans 16 amino acids. J was trimmed by 2 bases and V by 5 bases; bases with no gene match: 9. Germline CDR1 is SGHRS and CDR2 is YFSETQ. DNA for the CDR3: TGCGCCAGCAGGTACTCACCGGGACAGACTAATGAAAAACTGTTTTTT. This encodes CASRYSPGQTNEKLFF.

This clonotype was counted between two and nine times. The CDR3 sequence is CASSFGGGPGNTIYF. For the CDR3, the DNA is TGTGCCAGCAGCTTTGGGGGGGGCCCTGGAAACACCATATATTTT. The chain employs TRBV7-8 and TRBJ1-3, with a weak D call TRBD1 (6 bases). The V end was cut by 3 bases, the J end by 2 bases, with 11 bases between. In germline, CDR1 is SGHVS, CDR2 FQNEAQ. The CDR3 loop spans 15 amino acids.

CDR3 DNA sequence: TGTGCCAGCAGCTCGGACAGGGGGGCCTATCGGGGCTACACCTTC. It yields the protein CASSSDRGAYRGYTF. The chain is built from TRBV5-6 and TRBJ1-2; 10 positions agree with TRBD1. J lost 8 bases, V lost 3 bases, and 10 bases had no gene match. This CDR3 is 15 amino acids long. CDR1 is SGHDT and CDR2 is YYEEEE in the germline V gene.

The CDR3 DNA reads TGTGCCACCACGTCGGGACAGGGGAACACCGGGGAGCTGTTTTTT. It codes for CATTSGQGNTGELFF. This sequence joins TRBV24-1 and TRBJ2-2, with 9 bases lining up with TRBD1. The CDR3 has 15 residues. Germline V gene data show CDR1 as KGHDR and CDR2 as SFDVKD. The junction had 4 bases not matched to a gene; V was cut back by 8 bases and J by 1 base.

This clonotype came up many times. The V call is TRBV20-1, the J call TRBJ2-5; 11 bases are shared with TRBD1. This CDR3 comprises 15 residues. Germline CDR1 reads DFQATT; CDR2 reads SNEGSKA (reference sequence). The V gene end was trimmed by 0 bases and the J gene end by 5 bases; junction bases not matched to a gene: 5. CDR3 bases: TGCAGTGCTAGAGACGGACAGGGGGCTCGGGAGACCCAGTACTTC. It specifies CSARDGQGARETQYF.

There are many counts of this clonotype. J is TRBJ2-1 and V is TRBV6-2 or TRBV6-3, with D possibly matching TRBD2 (6 bases). This CDR3 comprises 17 residues. Germline V gene sequence: CDR1 MNHEY, CDR2 SVGEGT. Trimming stripped 3 bases from V and 4 bases from J, with 19 bases between. The CDR3 region is CASSYSTSSFAYNEQFF. In DNA, the CDR3 is TGTGCCAGCAGTTATTCAACTAGCAGTTTCGCTTACAATGAGCAGTTCTTC.

This clonotype was counted at least ten times. CDR3 sequence (DNA): TGTGCCAGCAGCCTCAACAGGGGCCAATTTTCGCCCCAGCATTTT. It translates to CASSLNRGQFSPQHF. The chain couples TRBV12-3 or TRBV12-4 to TRBJ1-5; 7 nucleotides match TRBD1. Trimming at V came to 6 bases and at J to 9 bases, leaving 14 bases not matched to a gene. The CDR3 is 15 amino acids.

This clonotype has a handful of counts. The V and J genes are TRBV2 and TRBJ1-6, with a possible D match to TRBD1 (6 bases). The V gene lost 7 bases and the J gene lost 6 bases, with 16 bases spanning the gap. Germline CDR1 and CDR2: SNHLY and FYNNEI. This CDR3 region has 15 residues. The CDR3 is CASTRRAGANSPLHF. The DNA for the CDR3 is TGTGCCAGCACCAGAAGGGCAGGGGCTAATTCACCCCTCCACTTT.

This clonotype showed up many times. This chain uses TRBV28 with TRBJ2-3; TRBD1 matches 7 bases. The CDR3 is made up of 16 amino acids. With V trimmed by 4 bases and J by 0 bases, 7 bases remained unmatched. Germline CDR1 reads MDHEN; CDR2 reads SYDVKM. The CDR3 DNA reads as TGTGCCAGCAGTTCCGCCGGGACAGTTAGCACAGATACGCAGTATTTT. It is translated as CASSSAGTVSTDTQYF.

This clonotype was counted at least ten times. The V gene is TRBV6-5, the J gene TRBJ1-5, with D possibly being TRBD1 (5 bases). The V end lost 2 bases, the J end lost 6 bases, and 11 bases lay between the germline ends. Germline assignment: CDR1 MNHEY and CDR2 SVGAGI. The CDR3 extends over 14 amino acids. CDR3 sequence: CASSYLGVAQPQHF. Written as DNA, the CDR3 is TGTGCCAGCAGTTACCTAGGGGTGGCTCAGCCCCAGCATTTT.

This clonotype was detected many times. The genes are TRBV6-5 and TRBJ2-1; D gene unclear. The CDR3 spans 13 residues. The germline V gene has CDR1 MNHEY and CDR2 SVGAGI. V was pared by 2 bases and J by 6 bases, with 8 bases between. The CDR3: CASSYQQINEQFF. CDR3 nucleotide sequence: TGTGCCAGCAGTTACCAACAGATCAATGAGCAGTTCTTC.

This clonotype was seen repeatedly, ten times or more. The chain carries TRBV28 and TRBJ1-3; tentative D call: TRBD1 (5 bases). Trimming removed 9 bases from V and 4 bases from J, with 22 bases in between. Per germline, CDR1 MDHEN and CDR2 SYDVKM. The length of the CDR3 is 16 residues. The CDR3 is CASRGADIGGGNTIYF. CDR3 DNA: TGTGCCAGTAGGGGAGCCGACATAGGAGGCGGAAACACCATATATTTT.

This clonotype was detected ten times or more. This chain uses TRBV28 with TRBJ2-1; TRBD1 aligns across 7 bases. The CDR3 spans 17 residues. V lost 2 bases, J lost 3 bases, and 10 bases stayed unmatched. Germline V lookup: CDR1 MDHEN, CDR2 SYDVKM. The CDR3 region is CASSLDTGDGGYNEQFF. In DNA form, the CDR3 reads TGTGCCAGCAGTTTAGACACAGGGGATGGGGGCTACAATGAGCAGTTCTTC.

This clonotype was seen just once. This rearrangement joins TRBV6-2 or TRBV6-3 to TRBJ2-1; TRBD1 agrees at 9 bases. From germline, CDR1 is MNHEY and CDR2 SVGEGT. The CDR3 has 15 residues. Trimming cost V 8 bases and J 8 bases; bases outside gene matches: 13. CDR3 nucleotides: TGTGCCAGCCTACAACGGGACAGGGAATCCGATGAGCAGTTCTTC. This gives the protein CASLQRDRESDEQFF.

This clonotype came up many times. The chain joins TRBV12-3 or TRBV12-4 to TRBJ1-1, with 8 bases lining up with TRBD1. The CDR3 spans 14 residues. The ends lost 3 bases at V and 3 bases at J; junction bases unmatched: 3. CDR3 in DNA: TGTGCCAGCAGTTTGACAGGGGCGGACACTGAAGCTTTCTTT. Translation: CASSLTGADTEAFF.

Ten or more counts support this clonotype. The CDR3 loop is CASSLELVYEQYF. Here the CDR3 DNA reads TGTGCCAGCAGCTTAGAACTAGTGTACGAGCAGTACTTC. The chain recombines TRBV7-2 with TRBJ2-7; maybe TRBD2 (5 bases). There are 13 residues in the CDR3. Per germline, CDR1 SGHTA and CDR2 FQGNSA. V was shortened by 1 base and J by 4 bases, with 8 bases between the two germline ends.

This sequence joins TRBV20-1 and TRBJ2-2; D gene ambiguous. The germline gives CDR1 DFQATT, CDR2 SNEGSKA (reference sequence). The ends were cut back, 1 base at V and 6 bases at J, with 12 bases in the middle. This CDR3 comprises 14 residues. CDR3 in amino acids: CSARVEIAPGELFF. In DNA form, the CDR3 reads TGCAGTGCTAGAGTCGAAATAGCCCCCGGGGAGCTGTTTTTT.

The chain employs TRBV4-3 and TRBJ1-3; D not certain. Trimming stripped 0 bases from V and 1 base from J, with 7 bases between. Germline values: CDR1 LGHNA, CDR2 YSLEER. The CDR3 is 15 amino acids. The DNA for the CDR3 is TGCGCCAGCAGCCAAGATTTGTGGTCTGGAAACACCATATATTTT. It specifies CASSQDLWSGNTIYF.

The genes are TRBV18 and TRBJ2-5; D not resolved. V was cut by 2 bases and J by 4 bases, with 11 bases left in between. Germline lookup yields CDR1 KGHSH and CDR2 LQKENI. The CDR3 spans 14 residues. The DNA for the CDR3 is TGTGCCAGCTCACCAACTGCCATGGCAGAGACCCAGTACTTC. Its protein product is CASSPTAMAETQYF.

The V and J genes are TRBV6-2 or TRBV6-3 and TRBJ2-3; tentatively, D is TRBD2 (5 bases). This CDR3 region has 14 residues. Trimming took off 1 base at V and 2 bases at J, with 7 bases between the two ends. Looked up from germline, CDR1 is MNHEY and CDR2 is SVGEGT. CDR3 residues: CASSYLLDTDTQYF. The CDR3 DNA is TGTGCCAGCAGTTACTTACTAGACACAGATACGCAGTATTTT.

This clonotype was counted ten times or more. This CDR3 reads CASSRDRGREQYF. CDR3 DNA sequence: TGTGCCAGCTCCCGGGACAGGGGGCGCGAGCAGTACTTC. The chain combines TRBV2 with TRBJ2-7; TRBD1 matches at 12 bases. The CDR3 loop spans 13 amino acids. Germline CDR1 and CDR2: SNHLY and FYNNEI. After removal of 8 bases from V and 6 bases from J, the junction contained 5 bases not matched to a gene.

The rearrangement uses TRBV5-1 and TRBJ2-2, with 11 bases matching TRBD2. Per the germline V gene, CDR1 is SGHRS and CDR2 is YFSETQ. The CDR3 covers 16 residues. Trimming at V came to 4 bases and at J to 2 bases, leaving 4 bases not matched to a gene. CDR3 region: CASSKRLAGNTGELFF. Written as DNA, the CDR3 is TGCGCCAGCAGCAAGCGACTAGCGGGAAACACCGGGGAGCTGTTTTTT. Filled out from reference TRBV5-1 and TRBJ2-2, the complete variable domain reads KAGVTQTPRYLIKTRGQQVTLSCSPISGHRSVSWYQQTPGQGLQFLFEYFSETQRNKGNFPGRFSGRQFSNSRSEMNVSTLELGDSALYLCASSKRLAGNTGELFFGEGSRLTVL.